Only a few counts were recorded for the clone carrying this T cell receptor (beta chain). Its target is unknown. Unique-molecular-identifier-tagged TCR beta cDNA libraries were used. TCRdb ran MiXCR on the PCR reads and lists one entry per CDR3 protein. The data show 650,000 to 850,000 distinct CDR3 sequences, with 53% seen just once and approximately 4.5% held by the top ten. The data were taken from a study of post-analysis software for immune sequencing data. Germline loops: CDR1 KGHSH, CDR2 LQKENI. This CDR3 is 16 amino acids long. Regarding the study as a whole: Compared with controls, patients had more of about 5 TRBV segments, including TRBV5-6, TRBV5-1 and TRBV20-1.

Sequenced: blood. This rearrangement joins TRBV18 to TRBJ2-5, with D unclear. The J call may be incorrect, as the DNA end agrees better with TRBJ2-7. This clonotype was sampled from a girl between 10 and 17 years old with multiple sclerosis. The CDR3: CASSPLTSGIGYEQYF. The DNA for the CDR3 is TGTGCCAGCTCACCACTGACGTCAGGAATCGGCTACGAGCAGTACTTC.